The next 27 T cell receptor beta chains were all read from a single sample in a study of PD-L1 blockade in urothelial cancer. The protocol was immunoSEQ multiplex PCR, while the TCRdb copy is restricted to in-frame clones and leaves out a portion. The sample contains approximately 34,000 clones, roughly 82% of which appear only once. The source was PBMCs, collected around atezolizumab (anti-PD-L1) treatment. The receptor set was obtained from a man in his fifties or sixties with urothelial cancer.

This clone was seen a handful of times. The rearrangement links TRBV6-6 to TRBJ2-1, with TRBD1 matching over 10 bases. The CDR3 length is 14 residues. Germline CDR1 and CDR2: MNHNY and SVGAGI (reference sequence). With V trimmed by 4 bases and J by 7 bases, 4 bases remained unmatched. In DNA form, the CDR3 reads TGTGCCAGCAGTTCCTGGACAGGGGGGAATGAGCAGTTCTTC. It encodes CASSSWTGGNEQFF.

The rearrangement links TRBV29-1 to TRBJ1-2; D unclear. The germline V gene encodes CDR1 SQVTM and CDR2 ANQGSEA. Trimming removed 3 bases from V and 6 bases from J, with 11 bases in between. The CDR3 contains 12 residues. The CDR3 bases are TGCAGCGTTGATCCCGGTGCCGATGGCTACACCTTC. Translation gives CSVDPGADGYTF.

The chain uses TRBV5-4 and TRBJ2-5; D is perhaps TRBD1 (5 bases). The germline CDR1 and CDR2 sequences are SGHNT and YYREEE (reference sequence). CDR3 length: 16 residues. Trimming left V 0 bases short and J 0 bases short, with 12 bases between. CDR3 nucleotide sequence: TGTGCCAGCAGCTTGGCCGACAGCAAGTACCAAGAGACCCAGTACTTC. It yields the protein CASSLADSKYQETQYF.

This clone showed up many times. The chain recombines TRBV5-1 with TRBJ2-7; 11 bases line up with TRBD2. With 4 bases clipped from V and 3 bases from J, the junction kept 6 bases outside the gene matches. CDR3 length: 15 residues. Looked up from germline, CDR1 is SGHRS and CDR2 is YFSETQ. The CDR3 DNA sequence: TGCGCCAGCAGCCCGCGACTAGCGGGGAGCTACGAGCAGTACTTC. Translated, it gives CASSPRLAGSYEQYF.

CDR3 nucleotide sequence: TGTGCCAGCAGAATACAGTTGAGTAGAAGCACCGGGGAGCTGTTTTTT. Amino acids: CASRIQLSRSTGELFF. The gene calls are TRBV10-3 and TRBJ2-2; D uncertain. Germline-derived CDR1 and CDR2 are ENHRY and SYGVKD. V dropped 10 bases and J dropped 4 bases, with 22 bases sitting between them. CDR3 length: 16 amino acids.

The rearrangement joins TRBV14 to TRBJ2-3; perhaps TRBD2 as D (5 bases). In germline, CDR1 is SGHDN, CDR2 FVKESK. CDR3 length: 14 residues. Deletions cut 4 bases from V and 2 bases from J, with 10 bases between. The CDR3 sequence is CASSPGLITDTQYF. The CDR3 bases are TGTGCCAGCAGCCCAGGACTTATCACAGATACGCAGTATTTT.

The CDR3 reads CASSLATGLAGANVLTF. As DNA, the CDR3 is TGTGCCAGCAGCTTGGCGACAGGGTTGGCTGGGGCCAACGTCCTGACTTTC. This chain links TRBV7-3 with TRBJ2-6; TRBD1 matches at 7 bases. CDR3 length: 17 amino acids. The junction had 7 bases not matched to a gene; V was cut back by 3 bases and J by 2 bases. From germline, CDR1 is SGHTA and CDR2 FQGTGA. Looking up the rest from reference TRBV7-3 and TRBJ2-6 gives the full variable domain: GAGVSQTPSNKVTEKGKYVELRCDPISGHTALYWYRQSLGQGPEFLIYFQGTGAADDSGLPNDRFFAVRPEGSVSTLKIQRTERGDSAVYLCASSLATGLAGANVLTFGAGSRLTVL.

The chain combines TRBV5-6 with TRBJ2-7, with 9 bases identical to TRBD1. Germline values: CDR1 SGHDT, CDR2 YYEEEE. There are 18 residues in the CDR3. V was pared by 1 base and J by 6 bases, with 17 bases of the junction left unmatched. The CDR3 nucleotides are TGTGCCAGCAGCTTGCTGGGACAGGGATCCCACCTTAGGGGCGAGCAGTACTTC. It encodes CASSLLGQGSHLRGEQYF.

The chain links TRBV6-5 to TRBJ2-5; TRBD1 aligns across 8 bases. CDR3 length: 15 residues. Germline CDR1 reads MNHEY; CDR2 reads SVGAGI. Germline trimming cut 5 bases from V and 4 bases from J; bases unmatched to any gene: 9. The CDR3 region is CASSRVAGGIETQYF. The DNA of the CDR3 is TGTGCCAGCAGTAGAGTGGCAGGGGGCATAGAGACCCAGTACTTC.

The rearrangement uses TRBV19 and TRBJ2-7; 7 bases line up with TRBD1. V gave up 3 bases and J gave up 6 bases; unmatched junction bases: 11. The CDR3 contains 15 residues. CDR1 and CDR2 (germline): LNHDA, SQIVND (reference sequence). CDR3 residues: CASSIQVGQRSEQYF. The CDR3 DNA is TGTGCCAGTAGTATTCAAGTGGGACAGAGATCCGAGCAGTACTTC.

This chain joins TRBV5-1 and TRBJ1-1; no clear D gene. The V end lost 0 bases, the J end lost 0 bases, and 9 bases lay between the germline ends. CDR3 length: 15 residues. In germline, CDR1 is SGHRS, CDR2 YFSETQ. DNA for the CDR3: TGCGCCAGCAGCTTGGCACAGATCATGAACACTGAAGCTTTCTTT. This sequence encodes CASSLAQIMNTEAFF.

The CDR3 bases are TGTGCCAGCAGCTCGAGCCCCGGGACAGGGCATGGCTACACCTTC. It is translated as CASSSSPGTGHGYTF. The V and J genes are TRBV7-8 and TRBJ1-2; 9 nucleotides match TRBD1. J lost 6 bases, V lost 4 bases, and 9 bases had no gene match. The CDR3 is made up of 15 amino acids. Germline V CDR1 and CDR2: SGHVS, FQNEAQ.

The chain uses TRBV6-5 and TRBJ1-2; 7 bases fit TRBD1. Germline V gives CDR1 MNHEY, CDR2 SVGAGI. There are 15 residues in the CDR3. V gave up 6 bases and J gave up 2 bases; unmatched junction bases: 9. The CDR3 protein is CASSNNRGLNYGYTF. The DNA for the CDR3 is TGTGCCAGCAGCAATAACAGGGGCCTAAACTATGGCTACACCTTC.

For the CDR3, the DNA is TGTGCCAGTAGTATGAGGTCAAGTTCGTCTGGCTACACCTTC. This sequence encodes CASSMRSSSSGYTF. The rearrangement uses TRBV19 and TRBJ1-2; unclear D gene. From germline, CDR1 is LNHDA and CDR2 SQIVND (reference sequence). The CDR3 length is 14 residues. Between the trimmed V and J ends, which lost 3 bases and 7 bases, there was a span of 15 bases.

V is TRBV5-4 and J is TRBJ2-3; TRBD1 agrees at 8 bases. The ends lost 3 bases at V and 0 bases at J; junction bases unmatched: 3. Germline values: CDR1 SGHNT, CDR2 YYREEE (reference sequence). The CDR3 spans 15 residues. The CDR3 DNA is TGTGCCAGCAGCTCGGACAGGGTTAGCACAGATACGCAGTATTTT. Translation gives CASSSDRVSTDTQYF.

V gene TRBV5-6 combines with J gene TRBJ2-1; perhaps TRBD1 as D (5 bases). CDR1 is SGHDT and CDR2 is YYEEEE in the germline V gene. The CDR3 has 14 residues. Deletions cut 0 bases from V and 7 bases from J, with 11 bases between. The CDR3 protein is CASSLESGKNEQFF. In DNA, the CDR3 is TGTGCCAGCAGCTTGGAATCAGGGAAGAATGAGCAGTTCTTC.

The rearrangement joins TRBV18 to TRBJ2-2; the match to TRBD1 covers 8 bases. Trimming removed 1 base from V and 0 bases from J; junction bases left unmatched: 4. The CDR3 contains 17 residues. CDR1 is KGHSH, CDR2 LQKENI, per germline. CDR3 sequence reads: CASSPRPGGANTGELFF. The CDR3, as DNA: TGTGCCAGCTCACCACGTCCAGGGGGCGCGAACACCGGGGAGCTGTTTTTT. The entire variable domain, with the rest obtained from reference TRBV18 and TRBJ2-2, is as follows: NAGVMQNPRHLVRRRGQEARLRCSPMKGHSHVYWYRQLPEEGLKFMVYLQKENIIDESGMPKERFSAEFPKEGPSILRIQQVVRGDSAAYFCASSPRPGGANTGELFFGEGSRLTVL.

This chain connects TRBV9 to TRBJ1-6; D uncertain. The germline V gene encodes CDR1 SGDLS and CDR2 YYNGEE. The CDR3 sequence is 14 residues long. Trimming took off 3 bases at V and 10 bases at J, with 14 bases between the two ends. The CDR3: CASSAADSRSPLHF. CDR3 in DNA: TGTGCCAGCAGCGCCGCGGATTCTCGGTCACCCCTCCACTTT.

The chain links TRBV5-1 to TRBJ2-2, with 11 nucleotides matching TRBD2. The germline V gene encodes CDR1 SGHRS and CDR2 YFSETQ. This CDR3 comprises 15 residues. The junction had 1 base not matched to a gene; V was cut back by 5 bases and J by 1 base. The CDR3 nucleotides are TGCGCCAGCAGAGGACTAGCGGGGAACACCGGGGAGCTGTTTTTT. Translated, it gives CASRGLAGNTGELFF.

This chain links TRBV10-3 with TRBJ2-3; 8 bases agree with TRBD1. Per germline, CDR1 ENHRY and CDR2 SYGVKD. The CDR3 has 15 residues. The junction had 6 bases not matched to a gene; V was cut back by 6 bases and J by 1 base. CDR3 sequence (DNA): TGTGCCATCAGGAGGGGACAGGAACGCACAGATACGCAGTATTTT. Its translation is CAIRRGQERTDTQYF.

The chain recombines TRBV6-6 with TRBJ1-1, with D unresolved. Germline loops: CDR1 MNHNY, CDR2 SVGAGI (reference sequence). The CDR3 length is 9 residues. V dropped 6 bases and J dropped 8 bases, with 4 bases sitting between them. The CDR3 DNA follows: TGTGCCAGCAGCAAAGAAGCTTTCTTT. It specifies CASSKEAFF.

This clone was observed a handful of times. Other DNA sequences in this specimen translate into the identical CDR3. CDR3 bases: TGTGCCAGCAGCTTGGCGGGGCTGATCTACGAGCAGTACTTC. Its protein product is CASSLAGLIYEQYF. The chain has TRBV7-9 and TRBJ2-7; a possible D gene is TRBD2 (6 bases). CDR1 is SEHNR, CDR2 FQNEAQ, per germline (reference sequence). The CDR3 is 14 residues long. The V gene lost 3 bases and the J gene lost 3 bases, with 12 bases spanning the gap.

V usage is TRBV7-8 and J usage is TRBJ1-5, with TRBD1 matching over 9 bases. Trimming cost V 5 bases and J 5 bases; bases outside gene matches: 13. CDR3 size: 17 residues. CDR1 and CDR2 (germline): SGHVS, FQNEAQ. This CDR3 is CASSPGQGGWKDQPQHF. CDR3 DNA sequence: TGTGCCAGCAGCCCGGGACAGGGCGGGTGGAAGGATCAGCCCCAGCATTTT.

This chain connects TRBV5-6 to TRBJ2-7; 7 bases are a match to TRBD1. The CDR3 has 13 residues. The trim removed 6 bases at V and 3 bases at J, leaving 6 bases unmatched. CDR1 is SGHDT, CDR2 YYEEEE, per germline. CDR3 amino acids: CASTDRAVYEQYF. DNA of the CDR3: TGTGCCAGCACAGACAGGGCCGTCTACGAGCAGTACTTC.

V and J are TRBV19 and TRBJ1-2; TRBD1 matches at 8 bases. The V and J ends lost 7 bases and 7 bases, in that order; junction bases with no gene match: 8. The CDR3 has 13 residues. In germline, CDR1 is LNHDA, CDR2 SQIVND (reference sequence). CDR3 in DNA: TGTGCCAGTACCCGCGGACAGGGTGGTGGCTACACCTTC. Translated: CASTRGQGGGYTF.

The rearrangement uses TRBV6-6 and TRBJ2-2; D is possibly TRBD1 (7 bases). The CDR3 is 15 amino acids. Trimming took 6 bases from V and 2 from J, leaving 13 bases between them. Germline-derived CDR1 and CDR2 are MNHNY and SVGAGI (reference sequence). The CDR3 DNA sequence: TGTGCCAGCAGACGGGGGACAGACAACACCGGGGAGCTGTTTTTT. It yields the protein CASRRGTDNTGELFF.

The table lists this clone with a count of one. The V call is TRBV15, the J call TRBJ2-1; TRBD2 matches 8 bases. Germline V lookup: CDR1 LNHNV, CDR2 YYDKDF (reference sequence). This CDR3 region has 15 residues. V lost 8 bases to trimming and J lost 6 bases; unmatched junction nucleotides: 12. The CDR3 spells CATSGVSGGRNEQFF. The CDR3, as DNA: TGTGCCACCTCAGGGGTCAGCGGGGGCCGCAATGAGCAGTTCTTC.